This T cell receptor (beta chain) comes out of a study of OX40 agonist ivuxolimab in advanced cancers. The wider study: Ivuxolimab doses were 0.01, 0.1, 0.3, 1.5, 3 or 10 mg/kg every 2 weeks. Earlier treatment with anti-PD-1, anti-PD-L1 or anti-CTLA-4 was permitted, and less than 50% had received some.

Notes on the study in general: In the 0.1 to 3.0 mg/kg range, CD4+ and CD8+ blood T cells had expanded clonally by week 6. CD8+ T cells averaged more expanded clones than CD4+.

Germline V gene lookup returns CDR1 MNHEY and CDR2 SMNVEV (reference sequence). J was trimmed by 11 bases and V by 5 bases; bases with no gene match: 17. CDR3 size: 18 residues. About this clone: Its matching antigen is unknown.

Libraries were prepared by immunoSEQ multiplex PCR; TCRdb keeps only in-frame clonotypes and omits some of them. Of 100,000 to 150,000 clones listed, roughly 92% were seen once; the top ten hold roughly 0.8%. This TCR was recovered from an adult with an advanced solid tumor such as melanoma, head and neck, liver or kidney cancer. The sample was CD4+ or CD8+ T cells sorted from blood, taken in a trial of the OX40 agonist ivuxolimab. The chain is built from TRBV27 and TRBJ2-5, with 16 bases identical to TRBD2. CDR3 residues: CASSASGLAGGALRMQYF. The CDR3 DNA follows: TGTGCCAGCAGTGCCTCGGGACTAGCGGGAGGGGCACTACGAATGCAGTACTTC.